A selection of T cell receptor beta chains follows, all from one sample in a study of cytomegalovirus exposure and HLA in healthy donors. Data came from immunoSEQ multiplex PCR; TCRdb stores just in-frame clones and leaves some out. Here the sample spans fewer than 250,000 clones, around 80% being singletons. Sequenced: PBMCs. The source of these receptors is a girl aged 2 to 10 in good health and CMV-seronegative. Both conserved end residues are part of each CDR3.

j_call v_call cdr3_aa
TRBJ1-2 TRBV7-9 CASSPPATGLYPPIYGYTF
TRBJ2-7 TRBV10-3 CAISESLAGDKSYEQYF
TRBJ1-1 TRBV19 CASSFRGTEAFF
TRBJ1-1 TRBV6-4 CASSQQGLPNTEAFF
TRBJ2-4 TRBV29-1 CSVLTGVIQYF
TRBJ2-2 TRBV10-2 CASARELTGELFF
TRBJ2-3 TRBV25-1 CASSEYGDTDTQYF
TRBJ2-1 TRBV11-2 CASSLDKNSGSPTYNEQFF
NA TRBV27 CASSRTGTFTSEQYF
TRBJ2-7 TRBV27 CASSQNSYEQYF
TRBJ2-7 TRBV10-3 CAISDRGGSYEQYF
TRBJ1-5 TRBV7-9 CASSSGQGNQPQHF
TRBJ2-7 TRBV30 CAWSATSGRNTYEQYF
TRBJ1-1 TRBV5-1 CASSPGQGGTEAFF
TRBJ2-7 TRBV18 CASSPIGQVYEQYF
TRBJ2-3 TRBV5-1 CASRLGQSSTDTQYF
TRBJ2-1 TRBV30 CAWSRMASGLSYNEQFF
TRBJ1-2 TRBV7-9 CASSYTPQTINYGYTF
TRBJ2-1 TRBV5-4 CAMYDGGAYNEQFF
TRBJ2-1 TRBV7-9 CASSLELAGLNEQFF
TRBJ1-2 TRBV27 CASSSRTSYGYTF
TRBJ1-6 TRBV6-5 CASTRDRSSPLHF